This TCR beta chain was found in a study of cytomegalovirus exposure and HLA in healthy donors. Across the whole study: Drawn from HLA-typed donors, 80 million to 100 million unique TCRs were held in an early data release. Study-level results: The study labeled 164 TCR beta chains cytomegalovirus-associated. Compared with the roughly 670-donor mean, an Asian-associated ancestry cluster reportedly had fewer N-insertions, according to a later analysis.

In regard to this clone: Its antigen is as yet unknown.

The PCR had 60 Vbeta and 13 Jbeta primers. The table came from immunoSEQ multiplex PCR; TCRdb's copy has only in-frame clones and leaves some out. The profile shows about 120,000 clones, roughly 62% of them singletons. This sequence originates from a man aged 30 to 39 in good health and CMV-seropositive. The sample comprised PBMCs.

CDR3 amino acids: CASSNHGGTEAFF. For the CDR3, the DNA is TGTGCCAGCTCAAACCACGGGGGAACTGAAGCTTTCTTT. This chain uses TRBV18 with TRBJ1-1, with D perhaps TRBD1 (5 bases). V gave up 5 bases and J gave up 5 bases, with 12 bases separating them. The germline V gene has CDR1 KGHSH and CDR2 LQKENI. The CDR3 runs 13 residues.